This T cell receptor beta chain was captured in a study of shared clonotypes between healthy human individuals. Regarding the study as a whole: Rarefaction analysis demonstrated incomplete sorted-subset sequencing notwithstanding large depth. The study sampled only blood, and tissue repertoires likely differ. Researchers found naive subsets generally carried larger estimated richness than memory subsets.

Terminally differentiated effector memory CD45RA+ cells were excluded from the naive CD8 cells, which were CD45RO-negative and positively selected for CCR7. Germline CDR1 reads SGHRS; CDR2 reads YFSETQ. The CDR3 spans 14 residues. Trimming took off 1 base at V and 5 bases at J, with 12 bases between the two ends. With regard to this clone: The antigen is undetermined.

Genomic DNA (from each subset) was split evenly across several immunoSEQ plates. Here immunoSEQ multiplex PCR was the method, and the copy in TCRdb shows in-frame clones only, minus some. The data show roughly 890,000 clones, 80% to 95% seen once. Material for sequencing was naive CD8+ T cells sorted from blood. This TCR derives from a man between 25 and 39 years old in good health. This chain links TRBV5-1 with TRBJ1-1; unclear D gene. The CDR3 loop is CASSLYGDQTEAFF. The CDR3 DNA sequence: TGCGCCAGCAGCTTGTATGGTGATCAGACTGAAGCTTTCTTT.